This TCR beta chain comes out of a study of Graves' ophthalmopathy and Graves' hyperthyroidism. Study information: The study drew peripheral blood at initial diagnosis, before any treatment. The study, taken as a whole, reports: Classification of ophthalmopathy versus stable hyperthyroidism by a 13-signature model yielded around 88% sensitivity and 65% to 83% specificity.

This clonotype was recorded many times. What it binds is unknown. TCR beta CDR3 amplification used RNA transcripts. First-round RT-PCR with HTBI primers preceded a second-round multiplex PCR. TCRdb processed the multiplex PCR reads anew with MiXCR; each CDR3 protein has one entry. The profile covers 600,000 to 700,000 distinct CDR3 sequences, with approximately 39% appearing a single time and 3% to 4% taken by the ten largest. Trimming removed 0 bases at V and 7 bases at J, with 10 bases between. The germline V gene encodes CDR1 MNHGY and CDR2 SVAAGI. This CDR3 comprises 15 residues. The diagnostic workup employed clinical symptoms, serum thyroxine, TRAb, thyroid ultrasound and orbital computed tomography.

The sample taken for sequencing was peripheral blood. The clonotype comes from an adult man with Graves' ophthalmopathy. The J gene is TRBJ1-6, the V gene TRBV6-9; maybe TRBD1 (5 bases). In DNA, the CDR3 is TGTGCCAGCAGTTATTCGGGGGAACTCAATTCACCCCTCCACTTT. It specifies CASSYSGELNSPLHF.